The 9 T cell receptor beta chains below were found in one sample sequenced in a study of Graves' ophthalmopathy and Graves' hyperthyroidism. Amplification of the TCR beta CDR3 regions used RNA transcripts (as template). An initial RT-PCR round employing HTBI primers preceded a second-round multiplex PCR. Each CDR3 protein is one row after TCRdb ran MiXCR on the multiplex PCR reads. The sample lists about 1.1 million distinct CDR3 sequences; 35% to 45% were seen once. The sequenced sample was peripheral blood or thyroid tissue (not recorded which). These receptor sequences come from an adult man with Graves' hyperthyroidism.

The gene calls are TRBV10-3 and TRBJ1-5; D is unresolved. The germline V and J ends were trimmed by 2 bases and 2 bases, with 10 bases remaining between them. The CDR3 totals 15 residues. The germline V gene has CDR1 ENHRY and CDR2 SYGVKD. Written as DNA, the CDR3 is TGTGCCATCAGTGAGCAGGCCGATGGCAATCAGCCCCAGCATTTT. As protein: CAISEQADGNQPQHF.

This clonotype appeared many times. V and J are TRBV7-2 and TRBJ1-1, with D possibly matching TRBD1 (5 bases). Germline V gene sequence: CDR1 SGHTA, CDR2 FQGNSA. V dropped 1 base and J dropped 10 bases, with 13 bases sitting between them. This CDR3 spans 13 amino acids. CDR3 DNA sequence: TGTGCCAGCAGCTTAGTCTCGGGGACGGGAGCTTTCTTT. Translating it yields CASSLVSGTGAFF.

The chain carries TRBV28 and TRBJ1-5; TRBD1 aligns across 10 bases. V gave up 8 bases and J gave up 5 bases; unmatched junction bases: 12. This CDR3 comprises 16 residues. Germline V gene sequence: CDR1 MDHEN, CDR2 SYDVKM. CDR3 region: CASLPGTGVVHQPQHF. CDR3 DNA: TGTGCCAGCTTACCCGGGACAGGGGTTGTCCATCAGCCCCAGCATTTT. The entire variable domain, with the rest obtained from reference TRBV28 and TRBJ1-5, is as follows: DVKVTQSSRYLVKRTGEKVFLECVQDMDHENMFWYRQDPGLGLRLIYFSYDVKMKEKGDIPEGYSVSREKKERFSLILESASTNQTSMYLCASLPGTGVVHQPQHFGDGTRLSIL.

This clonotype was seen ten or more times. The CDR3, as DNA: TGCAGCGTTGAAGATGGGCAAGAGACCCAGTACTTC. Translating gives CSVEDGQETQYF. The chain has TRBV29-1 and TRBJ2-5; D uncertain. The germline V gene has CDR1 SQVTM and CDR2 ANQGSEA. The CDR3 extends over 12 amino acids. Trimming took off 0 bases at V and 2 bases at J, with 4 bases between the two ends.

The V gene is TRBV11-2, the J gene TRBJ2-7; D gene unclear. Germline V gives CDR1 SGHAT, CDR2 FQNNGV. Trimming left V 5 bases short and J 7 bases short, with 18 bases between. CDR3 length: 14 amino acids. CDR3 DNA sequence: TGTGCCAGCAGCATATCCGGGTCCCCGGGTGAGCAGTACTTC. This encodes CASSISGSPGEQYF.

This clonotype has at least ten counts. The rearrangement uses TRBV5-6 and TRBJ2-5; D is undetermined. The CDR3 has 13 amino acids. Deletions cut 2 bases from V and 2 bases from J, with 7 bases between. The germline V gene has CDR1 SGHDT and CDR2 YYEEEE. The CDR3 DNA sequence: TGTGCCAGCAGCTTCAGATTTCAAGAGACCCAGTACTTC. This encodes CASSFRFQETQYF.

This clonotype showed up just once. The chain links TRBV7-9 to TRBJ2-6, with TRBD1 matching 8 bases. Germline-derived CDR1 and CDR2 are SEHNR and FQNEAQ (reference sequence). The length of the CDR3 is 19 residues. Trimming at V came to 1 base and at J to 0 bases, leaving 8 bases not matched to a gene. Here the CDR3 DNA reads TGTGCCAGCAGCTTAGGGAATGGACAGGGAGTCTCTGGGGCCAACGTCCTGACTTTC. Translated: CASSLGNGQGVSGANVLTF.

For this clonotype: This clone may be a read error of a much larger clone one base away. Given the absence of the conserved phenylalanine or tryptophan at the CDR3 end, a read error is likely. In DNA, the CDR3 is TGTGCCAGCAGCCCAGGGGGGAACTCCTACGAGCAGTACCTC. Translation: CASSPGGNSYEQYL. The gene calls are TRBV9 and TRBJ2-7; D possibly corresponds to TRBD1 (7 bases). V lost 4 bases, J lost 0 bases, and 11 bases lay in between. The CDR3 sequence is 14 residues long. Germline loops: CDR1 SGDLS, CDR2 YYNGEE.

This clonotype was picked up many times. J is TRBJ1-2 and V is TRBV20-1; D unresolved. The V and J ends lost 3 bases and 4 bases respectively, with 12 bases between them. This CDR3 is built from 13 residues. Per the germline V gene, CDR1 is DFQATT and CDR2 is SNEGSKA (reference sequence). CDR3 sequence (DNA): TGCAGTGCTAGTCAGGCGTTCGCCTATGGCTACACCTTC. Translation: CSASQAFAYGYTF.